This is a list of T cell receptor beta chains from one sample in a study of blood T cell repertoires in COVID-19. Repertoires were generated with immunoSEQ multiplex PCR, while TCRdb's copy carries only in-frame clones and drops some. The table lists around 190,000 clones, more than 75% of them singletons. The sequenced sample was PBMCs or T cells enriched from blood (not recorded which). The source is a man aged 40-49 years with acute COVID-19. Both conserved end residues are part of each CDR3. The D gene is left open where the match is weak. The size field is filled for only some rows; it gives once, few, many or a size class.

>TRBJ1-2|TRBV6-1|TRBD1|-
CASSDGDRFYYGYTF
TGTGCCAGCAGTGATGGGGACAGGTTTTACTATGGCTACACCTTC
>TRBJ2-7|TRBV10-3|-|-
CAISEGGAVTGEQYF
TGTGCCATCAGTGAGGGGGGGGCTGTTACCGGCGAGCAGTACTTC
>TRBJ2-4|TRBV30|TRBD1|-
CAWRANRGRPAEVKNIQYF
TGTGCCTGGAGGGCCAACAGGGGCCGCCCCGCGGAGGTCAAAAACATTCAGTACTTC
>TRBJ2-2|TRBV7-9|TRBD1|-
CATTQGDSKTGELFF
TGTGCCACTACCCAGGGGGACAGTAAGACCGGGGAGCTGTTTTTT
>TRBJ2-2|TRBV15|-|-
CATSRGALTNTGELFF
TGTGCCACCAGCAGAGGAGCACTAACGAACACCGGGGAGCTGTTTTTT
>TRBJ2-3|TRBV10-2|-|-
CATRHGGGDTQYF
TGCGCCACGCGCCACGGTGGGGGGGATACGCAGTATTTT
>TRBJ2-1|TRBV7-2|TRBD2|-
CASSLAGGPFSNEQFF
TGTGCCAGCAGTCTAGCGGGAGGGCCGTTCAGTAATGAGCAGTTCTTC
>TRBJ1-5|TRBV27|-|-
CASASTEKRNQPQHF
TGTGCCAGCGCCAGCACAGAGAAGCGCAATCAGCCCCAGCATTTT
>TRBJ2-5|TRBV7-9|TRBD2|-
CASSSGLAGVETQYF
TGTGCCAGCAGCTCCGGACTAGCGGGAGTGGAGACCCAGTACTTC
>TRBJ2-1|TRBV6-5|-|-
CASSSGTGSYNEQFF
TGTGCCAGCAGTAGCGGGACAGGCTCCTACAATGAGCAGTTCTTC
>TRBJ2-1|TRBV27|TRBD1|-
CASSPGTVLVSYNEQFF
TGTGCCAGCAGTCCCGGGACAGTCCTGGTCTCCTACAATGAGCAGTTCTTC
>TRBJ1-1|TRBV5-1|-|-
CASSLVAQNTEAFF
TGCGCCAGCAGCTTGGTCGCACAGAACACTGAAGCTTTCTTT
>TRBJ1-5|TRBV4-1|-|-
CASSQAWDIGSQPQHF
TGCGCCAGCAGCCAAGCTTGGGACATCGGGTCCCAGCCCCAGCATTTT
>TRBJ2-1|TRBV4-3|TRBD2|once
CASSQDVGGSYNEQFF
TGCGCCAGCAGCCAAGATGTGGGAGGGTCCTACAATGAGCAGTTCTTC
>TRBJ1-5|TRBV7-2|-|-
CASSLRVRDQPQHF
TGTGCCAGCAGCTTAAGGGTGAGGGATCAGCCCCAGCATTTT
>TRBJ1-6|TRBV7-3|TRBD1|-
CASSLTGFNSPLHF
TGTGCCAGCAGCTTGACAGGGTTTAATTCACCCCTCCACTTT
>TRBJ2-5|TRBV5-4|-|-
CASSSQDFQETQYF
TGTGCCAGCAGCTCCCAGGACTTTCAAGAGACCCAGTACTTC
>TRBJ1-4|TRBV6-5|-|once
CASAPGVREKLFF
TGTGCCAGCGCCCCGGGAGTCCGCGAAAAACTGTTTTTT
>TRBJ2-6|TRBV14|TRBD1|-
CASSHILQGPSSGANVLTF
TGTGCCAGCAGCCACATCCTACAGGGGCCCAGCTCTGGGGCCAACGTCCTGACTTTC
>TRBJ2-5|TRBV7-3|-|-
CASSLQGGPETQYF
TGTGCCAGCAGCTTACAGGGGGGACCAGAGACCCAGTACTTC
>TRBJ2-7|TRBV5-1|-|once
CASSLGFPGDEQYF
TGCGCCAGCAGCTTGGGTTTCCCCGGAGACGAGCAGTACTTC
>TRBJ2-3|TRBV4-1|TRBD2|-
CASRQSGREGDTQYF
TGCGCCAGCAGACAAAGCGGGAGGGAGGGAGATACGCAGTATTTT
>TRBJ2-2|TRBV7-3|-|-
CASSSQAGAGELFF
TGTGCCAGCAGCTCGCAAGCGGGCGCCGGGGAGCTGTTTTTT
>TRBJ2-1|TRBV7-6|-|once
CASSSRLYNEQFF
TGTGCCAGCAGCTCTCGACTCTACAATGAGCAGTTCTTC
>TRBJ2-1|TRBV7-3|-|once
CASSPHSGITNNEQFF
TGTGCCAGCAGCCCCCATTCGGGAATAACAAACAATGAGCAGTTCTTC
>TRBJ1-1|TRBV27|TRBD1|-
CASSFSQGATEAFF
TGTGCCAGCAGTTTTAGCCAGGGGGCGACTGAAGCTTTCTTT
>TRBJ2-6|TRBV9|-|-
CASSPSSGANVLTF
TGTGCCAGCAGCCCATCATCTGGGGCCAACGTCCTGACTTTC
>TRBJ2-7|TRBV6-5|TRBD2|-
CASSYGLAGDGYEQYF
TGTGCCAGCAGTTATGGACTAGCGGGGGACGGATACGAGCAGTACTTC
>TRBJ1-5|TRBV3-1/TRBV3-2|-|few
CASSHGMGPERPQHF
TGTGCCAGCAGCCACGGGATGGGCCCGGAGAGGCCCCAGCATTTT
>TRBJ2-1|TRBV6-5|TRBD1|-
CASKRDRDLNEQFF
TGTGCCAGCAAACGGGACAGGGATTTAAATGAGCAGTTCTTC
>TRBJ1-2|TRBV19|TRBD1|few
CASSIGQGAGGYTF
TGTGCCAGTAGTATTGGACAGGGGGCGGGAGGCTACACCTTC
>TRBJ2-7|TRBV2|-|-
CASFSADSYEQYF
TGTGCCAGCTTTTCTGCGGACTCCTACGAGCAGTACTTC
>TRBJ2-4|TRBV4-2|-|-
CASSGRDRRNIQYF
TGTGCCAGCAGCGGGCGGGATCGGAGAAACATTCAGTACTTC
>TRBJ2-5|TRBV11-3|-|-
CASSLNREETQYF
TGTGCCAGCAGCTTAAACCGGGAAGAGACCCAGTACTTC
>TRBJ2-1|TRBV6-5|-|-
CASSLAPSSYNEQFF
TGTGCCAGCAGTTTAGCGCCGAGCTCCTACAATGAGCAGTTCTTC
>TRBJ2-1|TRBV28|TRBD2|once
CASSPLRGGNNEQFF
TGTGCCAGCAGCCCCCTTAGGGGAGGGAACAATGAGCAGTTCTTC
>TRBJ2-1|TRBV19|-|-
CASSTVDNNEQFF
TGTGCCAGTAGTACGGTCGACAACAATGAGCAGTTCTTC
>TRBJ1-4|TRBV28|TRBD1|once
CASSFGSTGNSEKLFF
TGTGCCAGCAGTTTCGGCTCGACAGGGAACAGTGAAAAACTGTTTTTT
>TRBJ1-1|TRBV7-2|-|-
CASSPSRIRGTEAFF
TGTGCCAGCAGCCCTAGCCGCATACGGGGCACTGAAGCTTTCTTT
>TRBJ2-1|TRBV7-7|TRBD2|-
CASSLGLEGEQFF
TGTGCTAGCAGCTTAGGACTAGAAGGTGAGCAGTTCTTC
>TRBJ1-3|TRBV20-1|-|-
CSASLNTIYF
TGCAGTGCTAGTCTGAACACCATATATTTT
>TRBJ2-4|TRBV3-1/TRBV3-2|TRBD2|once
CASSPATSGPKNIQYF
TGTGCCAGCAGCCCGGCGACTAGCGGACCCAAAAACATTCAGTACTTC
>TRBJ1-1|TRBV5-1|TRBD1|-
CASSLTGGLDTEAFF
TGCGCCAGCAGCTTAACAGGGGGATTGGACACTGAAGCTTTCTTT
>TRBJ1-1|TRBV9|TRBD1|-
CASSFRDRENTEAFF
TGTGCCAGCAGCTTCCGGGACAGGGAGAACACTGAAGCTTTCTTT
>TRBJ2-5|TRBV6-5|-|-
CASSYSPGPQETQYF
TGTGCCAGCAGTTACTCACCAGGGCCACAAGAGACCCAGTACTTC
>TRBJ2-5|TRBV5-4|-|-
CASSYGQEQETQYF
TGTGCCAGCAGCTATGGACAAGAACAAGAGACCCAGTACTTC
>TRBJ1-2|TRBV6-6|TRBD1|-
CASSYGTGYDYGYTF
TGTGCCAGCAGTTATGGGACAGGGTACGACTATGGCTACACCTTC
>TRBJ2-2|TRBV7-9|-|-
CASSRDFHTGELFF
TGTGCCAGCAGCCGGGACTTCCACACCGGGGAGCTGTTTTTT
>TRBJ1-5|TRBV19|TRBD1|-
CATTDRAGNQPQHF
TGTGCCACCACAGACAGGGCCGGCAATCAGCCCCAGCATTTT
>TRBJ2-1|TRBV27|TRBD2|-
CASRTGLAIENEQFF
TGTGCCAGCAGAACCGGACTAGCCATAGAAAATGAGCAGTTCTTC